The 21 T cell receptor beta chains presented below share a single source sample, sequenced in a study of CD4 T cells in relation to SARS-CoV-2 and coronaviruses. Method: immunoSEQ multiplex PCR; TCRdb's copy keeps in-frame clones and lacks some. The repertoire holds 35,000 to 40,000 clones, with more than 75% as singletons. The source material was memory CD4+ T cells from PBMCs. All receptors come from an adult with COVID-19.

The chain's CDR3 is CASSLPQQHTEAFF. The CDR3 nucleotides read TGTGCCAGCAGCTTGCCCCAGCAGCACACTGAAGCTTTCTTT. The V and J genes are TRBV5-4 and TRBJ1-1; D call uncertain. V lost 1 base, J lost 3 bases, and 10 bases lay in between. The CDR3 covers 14 residues. CDR1 and CDR2 (germline): SGHNT, YYREEE (reference sequence). The full variable domain, with the rest looked up from reference TRBV5-4 and TRBJ1-1, is ETGVTQSPTHLIKTRGQQVTLRCSSQSGHNTVSWYQQALGQGPQFIFQYYREEENGRGNFPPRFSGLQFPNYSSELNVNALELDDSALYLCASSLPQQHTEAFFGQGTRLTVV.

The J gene is TRBJ2-2, the V gene TRBV5-5; TRBD2 might be the D (5 bases). Germline assignment: CDR1 SGHKS and CDR2 YYEKEE (reference sequence). There are 15 residues in the CDR3. The ends were cut back, 4 bases at V and 5 bases at J, with 15 bases in the middle. The CDR3 nucleotides read TGTGCCAGCAGCCTGCCGGGCCCGGGAACCGGGGAGCTGTTTTTT. Translated: CASSLPGPGTGELFF.

This clone appeared a few times. This chain joins TRBV5-1 and TRBJ2-3, with 10 bases that match TRBD2. The length of the CDR3 is 14 residues. Trimming took 5 bases from V and 4 from J; bases not matched to a gene: 4. Per germline, CDR1 SGHRS and CDR2 YFSETQ. The CDR3 spells CASSSGGISDTQYF. Here the CDR3 DNA reads TGCGCCAGCAGTAGCGGGGGGATCTCAGATACGCAGTATTTT.

V gene TRBV7-8 combines with J gene TRBJ2-5, with D perhaps TRBD2 (7 bases). The V gene lost 1 base and the J gene lost 4 bases, with 13 bases spanning the gap. The germline gives CDR1 SGHVS, CDR2 FQNEAQ. The CDR3 consists of 15 residues. The CDR3 nucleotides are TGTGCCAGCAGCTTAGACGGGGGGCCCTCAGAGACCCAGTACTTC. Protein: CASSLDGGPSETQYF.

V gene TRBV11-3 combines with J gene TRBJ1-2; 7 bases line up with TRBD1. The germline gives CDR1 SGHNT, CDR2 YENEEA. J lost 4 bases, V lost 3 bases, and 2 bases had no gene match. The length of the CDR3 is 13 residues. CDR3 loop: CASSFAGGYGYTF. The CDR3 region has the DNA TGTGCCAGCAGCTTCGCAGGGGGCTATGGCTACACCTTC.

The chain links TRBV6-9 to TRBJ2-5; the D is unclear. This CDR3 region has 10 residues. Germline CDR1 is MNHGY and CDR2 is SVAAGI. Trimming shortened V by 11 bases and J by 4 bases, and 8 bases separated the two germline ends. The CDR3 region is CAGETETQYF. The CDR3, as DNA: TGTGCCGGCGAAACAGAGACCCAGTACTTC.

The rearrangement uses TRBV5-4 and TRBJ1-4; unclear D gene. The germline V gene has CDR1 SGHNT and CDR2 YYREEE (reference sequence). Trimming cost V 0 bases and J 5 bases, with 5 bases left between them. This CDR3 has 13 residues. CDR3 sequence (DNA): TGTGCCAGCAGCTTGGGAGGGAATGAAAAACTGTTTTTT. The encoded protein is CASSLGGNEKLFF. The full variable domain, its missing parts supplied by reference TRBV5-4 and TRBJ1-4, is ETGVTQSPTHLIKTRGQQVTLRCSSQSGHNTVSWYQQALGQGPQFIFQYYREEENGRGNFPPRFSGLQFPNYSSELNVNALELDDSALYLCASSLGGNEKLFFGSGTQLSVL.

The chain joins TRBV11-2 to TRBJ2-7; no clear D gene. Trimming pared 3 bases from V and 0 bases from J, leaving 9 bases between. Germline CDR1 is SGHAT and CDR2 is FQNNGV. The CDR3 covers 14 residues. The chain's CDR3 is CASSFVRSSYEQYF. CDR3 coding DNA: TGTGCCAGCAGCTTCGTCAGGAGCTCCTACGAGCAGTACTTC.

The V gene is TRBV3-1 (or the pseudogene TRBV3-2), the J gene TRBJ1-6; D gene uncertain. The CDR3 totals 15 residues. CDR1 and CDR2 (germline): LGHDT, YNNKEL (reference sequence). Trimming removed 2 bases at V and 8 bases at J, with 13 bases between. The CDR3 nucleotides read TGTGCCAGCAGCCAAAATCAGGTTCCTTATTCACCCCTCCACTTT. As protein: CASSQNQVPYSPLHF.

The chain carries TRBV28 and TRBJ1-1, with D maybe TRBD1 (6 bases). This CDR3 region has 14 residues. The germline V gene encodes CDR1 MDHEN and CDR2 SYDVKM. Trimming pared 6 bases from V and 1 base from J, leaving 12 bases between. The CDR3 nucleotides are TGTGCCAGCAGCCCAGGGACAAGGAACACTGAAGCTTTCTTT. Its translation: CASSPGTRNTEAFF.

The gene calls are TRBV27 and TRBJ1-6, with D possibly being TRBD1 (5 bases). The CDR3 has 13 amino acids. From germline, CDR1 is MNHEY and CDR2 SMNVEV (reference sequence). V was cut by 3 bases and J by 10 bases, with 10 bases left in between. CDR3 bases: TGTGCCAGCAGTTTTAGCCAGGGATCACCCCTCCACTTT. Its translation is CASSFSQGSPLHF.

V and J are TRBV28 and TRBJ2-2; TRBD2 aligns across 7 bases. V was pared by 6 bases and J by 2 bases, with 6 bases of the junction left unmatched. Germline loops: CDR1 MDHEN, CDR2 SYDVKM. The CDR3 has 15 residues. The CDR3 DNA follows: TGTGCCAGCAGAGTTGGCGGGGGTAACACCGGGGAGCTGTTTTTT. Translation gives CASRVGGGNTGELFF.

This clone was seen only a few times. The chain recombines TRBV3-1 (or the pseudogene TRBV3-2) with TRBJ1-2; 7 bases are a match to TRBD1. Germline loops: CDR1 LGHDT, CDR2 YNNKEL (reference sequence). The V segment lost 2 bases and the J segment 7 bases; nucleotides outside the gene matches: 7. The CDR3 covers 14 residues. CDR3 sequence reads: CASSQTAQGVGYTF. The CDR3 DNA sequence: TGTGCCAGCAGCCAAACCGCTCAGGGGGTTGGCTACACCTTC.

This chain links TRBV7-2 with TRBJ1-2, with D tentatively TRBD1 (5 bases). The length of the CDR3 is 15 residues. Germline V gives CDR1 SGHTA, CDR2 FQGNSA. V lost 5 bases and J 7 bases, leaving 20 bases between the germline ends. As DNA, the CDR3 is TGTGCCAGCAGCACCCACGGTTCAGGGCTGACTGGCTACACCTTC. Protein product: CASSTHGSGLTGYTF.

This clone was seen a handful of times. This sequence joins TRBV7-6 and TRBJ1-6; D gene uncertain. Germline CDR1 SGHVS, CDR2 FNYEAQ. Trimming removed 3 bases from V and 6 bases from J, with 15 bases in between. The CDR3 consists of 16 residues. In DNA form, the CDR3 reads TGTGCCAGCAGCTTTGGCAAGTCTGCGGGTAATTCACCCCTCCACTTT. As protein: CASSFGKSAGNSPLHF.

V and J are TRBV7-8 and TRBJ1-2; D unresolved. V was clipped by 2 bases and J by 4 bases, with 11 bases between them. The CDR3 spans 14 residues. CDR1 and CDR2 (germline): SGHVS, FQNEAQ. CDR3 loop: CASSLNPEVYGYTF. CDR3 sequence (DNA): TGTGCCAGCAGCTTAAATCCGGAGGTCTATGGCTACACCTTC.

This chain joins TRBV19 and TRBJ1-2; D unclear. V lost 6 bases, J lost 4 bases, and 12 bases lay in between. The CDR3 sequence is 13 residues long. Germline V lookup: CDR1 LNHDA, CDR2 SQIVND (reference sequence). The CDR3 loop reads CASRPASTYGYTF. CDR3 DNA sequence: TGTGCCAGTAGGCCGGCGAGTACCTATGGCTACACCTTC.

CDR3 in amino acids: CASSFARSGNTEAFF. The CDR3 bases are TGTGCCAGCAGCTTCGCCCGGTCAGGGAACACTGAAGCTTTCTTT. The chain uses TRBV5-4 and TRBJ1-1; D is uncertain. The CDR3 sequence is 15 residues long. Trimming pared 2 bases from V and 1 base from J, leaving 12 bases between. Germline V gene sequence: CDR1 SGHNT, CDR2 YYREEE (reference sequence). Full variable domain (outside the CDR3, taken from reference TRBV5-4 and TRBJ1-1): ETGVTQSPTHLIKTRGQQVTLRCSSQSGHNTVSWYQQALGQGPQFIFQYYREEENGRGNFPPRFSGLQFPNYSSELNVNALELDDSALYLCASSFARSGNTEAFFGQGTRLTVV.

V usage is TRBV5-1 and J usage is TRBJ1-5; D uncertain. The CDR3 consists of 13 residues. The V end was cut by 0 bases, the J end by 3 bases, with 4 bases between. Per germline, CDR1 SGHRS and CDR2 YFSETQ. The CDR3 region has the DNA TGCGCCAGCAGCTTGGGTGACAATCAGCCCCAGCATTTT. Protein sequence: CASSLGDNQPQHF. Complete variable domain (other parts from reference TRBV5-1 and TRBJ1-5): KAGVTQTPRYLIKTRGQQVTLSCSPISGHRSVSWYQQTPGQGLQFLFEYFSETQRNKGNFPGRFSGRQFSNSRSEMNVSTLELGDSALYLCASSLGDNQPQHFGDGTRLSIL.

The V gene is TRBV6-5, the J gene TRBJ2-5, with 8 bases matching TRBD1. The CDR3 extends over 13 amino acids. V shed 6 bases and J 6 bases; nucleotides not matched to a gene: 6. CDR1 MNHEY and CDR2 SVGAGI come from the germline V gene. The CDR3 coding sequence is TGTGCCAGCAGCCCAGGGGGCGCGAAGACCCAGTACTTC. This encodes CASSPGGAKTQYF.

The rearrangement links TRBV11-1 to TRBJ2-3; 12 positions agree with TRBD2. This CDR3 contains 16 residues. Germline CDR1 and CDR2: SGHAT and FQDESV (reference sequence). V lost 4 bases to trimming and J lost 5 bases; unmatched junction nucleotides: 7. The CDR3: CASSSSSGGVGDTQYF. DNA for the CDR3: TGTGCCAGCAGCTCCTCTAGCGGGGGGGTGGGAGATACGCAGTATTTT.